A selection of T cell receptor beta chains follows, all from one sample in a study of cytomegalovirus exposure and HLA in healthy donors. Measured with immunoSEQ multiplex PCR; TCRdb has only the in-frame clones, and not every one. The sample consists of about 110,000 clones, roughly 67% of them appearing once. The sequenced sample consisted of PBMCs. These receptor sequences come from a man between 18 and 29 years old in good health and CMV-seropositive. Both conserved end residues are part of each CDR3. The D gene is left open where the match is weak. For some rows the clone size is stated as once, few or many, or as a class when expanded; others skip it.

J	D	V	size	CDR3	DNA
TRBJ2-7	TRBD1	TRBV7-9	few	CASSSLGTETYEQYF	TGTGCCAGCAGCTCTCTCGGGACAGAAACCTACGAGCAGTACTTC
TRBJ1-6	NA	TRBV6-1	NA	CASSERRQLNSPLHF	TGTGCCAGCAGTGAAAGGAGACAGTTGAATTCACCCCTCCACTTT
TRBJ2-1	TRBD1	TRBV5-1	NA	CASSFTDRVQNEQFF	TGCGCCAGCAGCTTTACAGACAGGGTACAAAATGAGCAGTTCTTC
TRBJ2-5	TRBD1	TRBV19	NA	CASSVTTGKETQYF	TGTGCCAGTAGTGTCACGACAGGGAAAGAGACCCAGTACTTC
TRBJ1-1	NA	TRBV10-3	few	CAISEGRGNTEAFF	TGTGCCATCAGTGAGGGACGGGGGAACACTGAAGCTTTCTTT
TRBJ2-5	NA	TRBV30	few	CAFDTEEPQYF	TGTGCCTTCGACACCGAAGAGCCCCAGTACTTC
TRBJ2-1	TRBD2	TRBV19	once	CASSTWGGIRDEQFF	TGTGCCAGTAGTACGTGGGGGGGGATTAGGGATGAGCAGTTCTTC
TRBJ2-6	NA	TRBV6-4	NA	CASSDDSGSGANVLTF	TGTGCCAGCAGTGATGACTCTGGCTCTGGGGCCAACGTCCTGACTTTC
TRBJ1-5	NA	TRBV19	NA	CASSTPQGPNQPQHF	TGTGCCAGTAGTACCCCCCAGGGTCCCAATCAGCCCCAGCATTTT
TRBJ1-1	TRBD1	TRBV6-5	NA	CASSGRTGLNTEAFF	TGTGCCAGCAGTGGGCGGACAGGGTTGAACACTGAAGCTTTCTTT
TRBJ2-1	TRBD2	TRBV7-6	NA	CASNNGGVTGSYNEQFF	TGTGCCAGCAACAACGGGGGGGTGACCGGCTCCTACAATGAGCAGTTCTTC
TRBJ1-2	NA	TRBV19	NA	CASTVDRDYGYTF	TGTGCCAGTACCGTAGACAGAGACTATGGCTACACCTTC
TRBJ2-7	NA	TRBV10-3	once	CAISESNGPGEQYF	TGTGCCATCAGTGAGTCGAATGGCCCAGGTGAGCAGTACTTC
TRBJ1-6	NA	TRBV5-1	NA	CASSLAGSAYNSPLHF	TGCGCCAGCAGCTTGGCAGGGTCTGCCTATAATTCACCCCTCCACTTT
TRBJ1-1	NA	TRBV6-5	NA	CAIGEGNTEAFF	TGTGCCATAGGGGAAGGGAACACTGAAGCTTTCTTT
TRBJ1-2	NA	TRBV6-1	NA	CASSDYVYGYTF	TGTGCCAGCAGTGACTACGTCTATGGCTACACCTTC
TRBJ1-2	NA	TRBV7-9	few	CSSSPRRPNSGYTF	TGTTCCAGCAGCCCAAGACGGCCAAACAGCGGCTACACCTTC
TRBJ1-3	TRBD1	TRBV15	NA	CATSRDEHPGGAGGNTIYF	TGTGCCACCAGCAGAGACGAACACCCAGGGGGCGCGGGTGGAAACACCATATATTTT
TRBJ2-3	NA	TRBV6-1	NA	CASSEGPGTGSKDTQYF	TGTGCCAGCAGTGAAGGTCCCGGTACAGGGAGTAAAGATACGCAGTATTTT
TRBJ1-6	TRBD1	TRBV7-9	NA	CASSSGTGVVSPLHF	TGTGCCAGCAGCTCCGGGACAGGGGTTGTTTCACCCCTCCACTTT
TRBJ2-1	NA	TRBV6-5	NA	CASRLNQGPRNEQFF	TGTGCCAGCAGATTAAACCAGGGGCCCCGTAATGAGCAGTTCTTC
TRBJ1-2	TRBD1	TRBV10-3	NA	CAISNSGTVYGYTF	TGTGCCATCAGCAATTCCGGGACAGTCTATGGCTACACCTTC
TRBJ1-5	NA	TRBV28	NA	CASSLDSQPQHF	TGTGCCAGCAGCCTGGACAGCCAGCCCCAGCATTTT
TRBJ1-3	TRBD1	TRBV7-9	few	CASSSDRGPRNTIYF	TGTGCCAGCAGCTCAGACAGGGGACCCCGAAACACCATATATTTT
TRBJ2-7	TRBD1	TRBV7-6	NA	CASSSGTGMVSYEQYF	TGTGCCAGCAGCTCCGGGACAGGGATGGTCTCCTACGAGCAGTACTTC
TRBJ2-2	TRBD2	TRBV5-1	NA	CASSVLAGSNTGELFF	TGCGCCAGCAGCGTACTAGCGGGGTCGAACACCGGGGAGCTGTTTTTT
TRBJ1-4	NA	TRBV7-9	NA	CASSLKGGNEKLFF	TGTGCCAGCAGCTTAAAGGGGGGGAATGAAAAACTGTTTTTT
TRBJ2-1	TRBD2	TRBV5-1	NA	CASSLTFSGGAYNEQFF	TGCGCCAGCAGCTTGACATTTAGCGGGGGGGCTTACAATGAGCAGTTCTTC